The 8 T cell receptor beta chains below come from one sample, sequenced in a study of CD8+ T cells in alopecia areata. The treatment was: oral pan-JAK inhibitor, 5-10 mg twice daily. Extraction and reverse transcription of RNA yielded cDNA as the sequencing template. Profiling relied on immunoSEQ multiplex PCR, and the TCRdb table lists in-frame clones only, not all of them. Of about 210,000 clones listed, under 75% were seen once; the top ten hold roughly 1.5%. Sequenced material: CD4+ T cells sorted from blood, taken at week 4, from a patient treated with tofacitinib. The receptors come from a human donor with alopecia areata.

This clone appeared a few times. The CDR3 loop reads CASSQVGGATYNEQFF. DNA of the CDR3: TGCGCCAGCAGCCAAGTGGGGGGGGCTACCTACAATGAGCAGTTCTTC. The chain is built from TRBV4-1 and TRBJ2-1, with D possibly TRBD2 on 7 matching bases. CDR3 size: 16 residues. Germline CDR1 reads MGHRA; CDR2 reads YSYEKL. V lost 1 base and J 2 bases, leaving 12 bases between the germline ends.

This clone occurred a few times. This chain uses TRBV2 with TRBJ1-1; D gene ambiguous. The V and J ends lost 8 bases and 1 base respectively, with 17 bases between them. The germline V gene encodes CDR1 SNHLY and CDR2 FYNNEI. This CDR3 is 15 amino acids long. The CDR3 is CASSGRGRTNTEAFF. DNA for the CDR3: TGTGCCAGCTCCGGCCGCGGACGGACGAACACTGAAGCTTTCTTT.

This clone was recorded a few times. V usage is TRBV5-1 and J usage is TRBJ2-1; TRBD2 aligns across 9 bases. J gave up 1 base and V 6 bases, and 5 bases lay outside the gene matches. CDR3 length: 15 amino acids. CDR1 and CDR2 (germline): SGHRS, YFSETQ. The CDR3 DNA reads TGCGCCAGCACTCCTAGCGGGGCTTCCTACAATGAGCAGTTCTTC. It translates to CASTPSGASYNEQFF. Full variable domain (remainder filled in from reference TRBV5-1 and TRBJ2-1): KAGVTQTPRYLIKTRGQQVTLSCSPISGHRSVSWYQQTPGQGLQFLFEYFSETQRNKGNFPGRFSGRQFSNSRSEMNVSTLELGDSALYLCASTPSGASYNEQFFGPGTRLTVL.

The rearrangement joins TRBV9 to TRBJ2-7; D gene ambiguous. Between the trimmed V and J ends, which lost 0 bases and 3 bases, there was a span of 7 bases. Germline V gene lookup returns CDR1 SGDLS and CDR2 YYNGEE. The CDR3 is 13 residues long. This CDR3 is CASSVEGDYEQYF. CDR3 in DNA: TGTGCCAGCAGCGTAGAGGGTGACTACGAGCAGTACTTC.

This clone was counted only a few times. The chain couples TRBV14 to TRBJ1-2, with a tentative D call TRBD1 (5 bases). Germline V gene data show CDR1 as SGHDN and CDR2 as FVKESK. The CDR3 consists of 13 residues. V lost 1 base, J lost 3 bases, and 6 bases lay in between. The CDR3 protein is CASSQVGHYGYTF. The CDR3 region has the DNA TGTGCCAGCAGCCAAGTGGGGCACTATGGCTACACCTTC.

In this sample, this clone turned up a few times. Other nucleotide sequences in the sample specify the same CDR3. This chain joins TRBV29-1 and TRBJ1-4; unclear D gene. CDR1 and CDR2 (germline): SQVTM, ANQGSEA. The CDR3 is 13 residues long. Deletions cut 3 bases from V and 5 bases from J, with 10 bases between. CDR3 protein: CSVEDGWNEKLFF. The CDR3 nucleotides are TGCAGCGTTGAGGACGGCTGGAATGAAAAACTGTTTTTT.

The chain uses TRBV6-1 and TRBJ1-5; D may be TRBD1 (6 bases). V was cut by 4 bases and J by 1 base, with 14 bases left in between. Looked up from germline, CDR1 is MNHNS and CDR2 is SASEGT. This CDR3 spans 16 amino acids. The CDR3 reads CASSVLSGTSNQPQHF. The DNA of the CDR3 is TGTGCCAGCAGTGTTTTGTCGGGGACAAGCAATCAGCCCCAGCATTTT.

On this clone: The junction and the germline gene differ at one end; a read error may be behind it. At the DNA level, this CDR3 is encoded by other sequences in the same sample as well. V gene TRBV5-1 combines with J gene TRBJ2-3; the D gene is possibly TRBD1 (6 bases). The V gene's germline CDR1 is SGHRS and CDR2 YFSETQ. The CDR3 totals 13 residues. The CDR3: CASSPDRSDTQYF. CDR3 sequence (DNA): TGCGCCAGCAGTCCCGACAGGTCGGATACACAGTATTTT.